Listed below are T cell receptor beta chains from one sample, sequenced in a study of blood T cells in healthy people across ages. TCRdb independently ran MiXCR on the 5' RACE reads; one entry per CDR3 protein. The sample has about 1.5 million distinct CDR3 sequences; about 42% are singletons. The sample comprised blood. The receptor set was obtained from a woman between 18 and 29 years old in good health. Each CDR3 is given with its conserved first and last residue. D genes are given only for firm matches. Not every row has a clone size; where given, it reads once, few, many or a size class.

v_call	clone_size	d_call	j_call	cdr3_nt	cdr3_aa
TRBV29-1	NA	NA	TRBJ1-4	TGCAGCGTTGAAGTTCCCCCTGGGAGTGAAAAACTGTTTTTT	CSVEVPPGSEKLFF
TRBV4-3	few	NA	TRBJ1-5	TGCGCCAGCAGCCAAGATGGTGGCAGATATCAGCCCCAGCATTTT	CASSQDGGRYQPQHF
TRBV11-2	NA	TRBD1	TRBJ2-1	TGTGCCAGCAGCAACTCCGGGACAGTTTCATATGGTGAGCAGTTCTTC	CASSNSGTVSYGEQFF
TRBV20-1	few	TRBD2	TRBJ2-5	TGCAGTGCTAGCGGGAGGTTCCAAGAGACCCAGTACTTC	CSASGRFQETQYF
TRBV12-3/TRBV12-4	NA	NA	TRBJ1-2	TGTGCCAGCTCCTACGGAAACAGGGACTACACCTTC	CASSYGNRDYTF
TRBV27	few	TRBD2	TRBJ2-7	TGTGCCAGCGCCGATGGGACTAGATCATACGAGCAGTACTTC	CASADGTRSYEQYF
TRBV4-1	NA	NA	TRBJ1-6	TGCGCCAGCAGCCAAGATGTAGGGTTGGATTCACCCCCCCACTTT	CASSQDVGLDSPPHF
TRBV12-3/TRBV12-4	NA	NA	TRBJ2-7	TGTGCCAGCAGGATCGGGGGACCCACCTACGAGCAGTACTTC	CASRIGGPTYEQYF
TRBV11-2	NA	NA	TRBJ2-3	TGTGCCAGCTCTCGTCAGGGCGGGGATACGCAGTATTTT	CASSRQGGDTQYF
TRBV10-3	NA	TRBD2	TRBJ2-3	TGTGCCATCAGCCCGGGACTAGCGGTGGTAGGAGATACGCAGTATTTT	CAISPGLAVVGDTQYF
TRBV20-1	few	TRBD2	TRBJ2-1	TGCAGTTTGATCGGGACTAGCGGGAGGGCCGCCTACAATGAGCAGTTCTTC	CSLIGTSGRAAYNEQFF
TRBV12-3/TRBV12-4	NA	NA	TRBJ1-2	TGTGCCAGTAGTTGGGACAATAGCTATGGCTACACCTTC	CASSWDNSYGYTF
TRBV7-3	NA	NA	TRBJ2-3	TGTGCCAGCAGCTTAAGGGATTCCGGAGATACGCAGTATTTT	CASSLRDSGDTQYF
TRBV9	NA	NA	TRBJ2-3	TGTGCCAGCAGCGTAGGGAGGACAGACGGGGGAGATACGCAGTATTTT	CASSVGRTDGGDTQYF
TRBV6-5	NA	NA	TRBJ1-4	TGTGCCAGCAGTTACTCGTGGCGGATGAATGAAAAACTGTTTTTT	CASSYSWRMNEKLFF
TRBV24-1	NA	NA	TRBJ2-3	TGTGCCACCAGTGATTTTTCGGACGGAGACACAGATACGCAGTATTTT	CATSDFSDGDTDTQYF
TRBV4-1	NA	NA	TRBJ2-1	TGCGCCAGCCACGTATTCGGAGGGCTCGGCAATGAGCAGTTCTTC	CASHVFGGLGNEQFF
TRBV6-1	NA	TRBD2	TRBJ2-2	TGTGCCAGCAGCCCCAAGGTGATAGCGGGAGGGCCCGGGGAGCTGTTTTTT	CASSPKVIAGGPGELFF
TRBV4-3	NA	NA	TRBJ1-2	TGCGCCAGCAGCCATCAGGGGTCGAGCTATGGCTACACCTTC	CASSHQGSSYGYTF
TRBV12-3/TRBV12-4	once	NA	TRBJ2-7	TGTGCCAGCACCGGGGGTTATGGCGAGCAGTACTTC	CASTGGYGEQYF
TRBV20-1	NA	TRBD1	TRBJ1-4	TGCAGTGCTATACAGGGGAGGGATGAAAAACTGTTTTTT	CSAIQGRDEKLFF
TRBV10-2	NA	NA	TRBJ2-1	TGCGCCAGCAGTGAGTCCGGGACACTGGGGAAGTTCTTC	CASSESGTLGKFF
TRBV20-1	NA	NA	TRBJ1-1	TGCAGTGCTAGAGTCCGGATGGGGAACACTGAAGCTTTCTTT	CSARVRMGNTEAFF
TRBV2	NA	NA	TRBJ1-1	TGTGCCAGCCACCAGCAGGGGAGGTCTGAAGCTTTCTTT	CASHQQGRSEAFF
TRBV29-1	NA	NA	TRBJ2-5	TGCAGCGTTGAACCCCTCGAGGGAACCCAGTACTTC	CSVEPLEGTQYF
TRBV20-1	NA	NA	TRBJ2-3	TGCAGTGCTATTCACAGGGTGGACACAGATACGCAGTATTTT	CSAIHRVDTDTQYF
TRBV7-2	NA	NA	TRBJ1-6	TGTGCCAGCAGCTTGGGGGTACCCAAGAATTCACCCCTCCACTTT	CASSLGVPKNSPLHF
TRBV27	many	NA	TRBJ1-2	TGTGCCAGCAGTTTATCCTCCACCTATGGCTACACCTTC	CASSLSSTYGYTF
TRBV4-3	few	TRBD1	TRBJ1-6	TGCGCCAGCAGCGTCCGGGACAGGGATAATTCACCCCTCCACTTT	CASSVRDRDNSPLHF
TRBV5-1	NA	NA	TRBJ1-6	TGCGCCAGCAGCATGAACGGCGCCAATTCACCCCTCCACTTT	CASSMNGANSPLHF
TRBV4-2	NA	NA	TRBJ1-6	TGTGCCAGCAGCCAAGATCGAGGGGGGCTTACTCCTAATTCACCCCTCCACTTT	CASSQDRGGLTPNSPLHF
TRBV5-1	many	NA	TRBJ2-4	TGCGCCAGCAGCTTAAACCTATTGACAGGCGCTGGGCAGTACTTC	CASSLNLLTGAGQYF
TRBV10-3	NA	NA	TRBJ1-2	TGTGCCATCAGCGGGGCCGACTCGGATGGCTACACCTTC	CAISGADSDGYTF
TRBV27	NA	TRBD1	TRBJ2-7	TGTGCCAGCAGTTTATCAGGGGGCGGTACATACGAGCAGTCCTTC	CASSLSGGGTYEQSF
TRBV12-3/TRBV12-4	few	NA	TRBJ2-3	TGTGCCAGCAGTTTTTCAGACCATAATACGCAGTATTTT	CASSFSDHNTQYF
TRBV12-3/TRBV12-4	NA	TRBD2	TRBJ2-1	TGTGCCAGCAGTCTAGCGGGAGGGCCCCGGAACCAGTTCTTC	CASSLAGGPRNQFF
TRBV6-5	NA	NA	TRBJ1-1	TGTGCCAACACCACACTCGGAAACACTGAAGCTTTCTTT	CANTTLGNTEAFF
TRBV6-2/TRBV6-3	NA	NA	TRBJ2-5	TGTGCCAGCAGCTCCGGGACTCGTCAGTACTTC	CASSSGTRQYF
TRBV7-2	few	TRBD2	TRBJ2-1	TGTGCCAGCAGCTTACTAGCGGGAGGGCCCGGGAGCTCCTACAATGAGCAGTTCTTC	CASSLLAGGPGSSYNEQFF
TRBV30	NA	NA	TRBJ2-7	TGTGCCTGGAGGAAGCTGGACCTCTACGAGCAGTACTTC	CAWRKLDLYEQYF
TRBV7-3	NA	NA	TRBJ2-3	TGTGCCAGCAGCCCGGCCGGTATGAATACGCAGTATTTT	CASSPAGMNTQYF
TRBV11-1	NA	NA	TRBJ2-6	TGTGCCAGCAGCTTAGGCCTCCCCCCGGGACGAGCCCTGACTTTC	CASSLGLPPGRALTF
TRBV4-3	many	NA	TRBJ2-1	TGCGCCAGCAGCCAAGATTGGGGGTATGAGCAGTTCTTC	CASSQDWGYEQFF
TRBV4-1	few	NA	TRBJ2-3	TGCGCCAGCAGCCAAGTCCCTACTGCTTCGGGATACACAGATACGCAGTATTTT	CASSQVPTASGYTDTQYF
TRBV20-1	NA	NA	TRBJ2-3	TGCAGTGCTCCTGATTTCACAGATACGCAGTATTTT	CSAPDFTDTQYF
TRBV12-3/TRBV12-4	NA	TRBD2	TRBJ2-3	TGTGCCAGCACCCGGACTAGTTCTCTGGATACGCAGTATTTT	CASTRTSSLDTQYF
TRBV6-1	NA	NA	TRBJ1-1	TGTGCCAGCACCAATAAGGGGGGGTGGAACACTGAAGCTTTCTTT	CASTNKGGWNTEAFF
TRBV6-2/TRBV6-3	NA	TRBD2	TRBJ2-1	TGTGCCAGCAGTCAACATACCGGGACTAGATACTACAATGAGCAGTTCTTC	CASSQHTGTRYYNEQFF
TRBV7-2	NA	NA	TRBJ1-2	TGTGCCAGCAGCTTATCTCCGGGTTCAGTCTACTCTGGCTACACCTTC	CASSLSPGSVYSGYTF
TRBV5-1	NA	NA	TRBJ1-2	TGCGCCAGCAGCTCGGACAGACCCCATGGCTACACCTTC	CASSSDRPHGYTF
TRBV29-1	once	NA	TRBJ1-2	TGCAGCGTTGAGTTAAGGGAAGACTATGGCTACACCTTC	CSVELREDYGYTF
TRBV18	NA	NA	TRBJ1-1	TGTGCCAGCTCACCTTCCTTCGGTTTCATGAACACTGAAGCTTTCTTT	CASSPSFGFMNTEAFF
TRBV12-3/TRBV12-4	NA	NA	TRBJ1-4	TGTGCCAGCAGTTTAGCGCACGGGGAAAAACTGTTTTTT	CASSLAHGEKLFF
TRBV5-1	NA	NA	TRBJ2-7	TGCGCCAGCAGCTTGGCCATAAGAACTTACGAGCAGTACTTC	CASSLAIRTYEQYF
TRBV7-8	NA	NA	TRBJ1-6	TGTGCCAGCAGCTTTACCGCTCCCAATAATTCACCCCTCCACTTT	CASSFTAPNNSPLHF
TRBV12-3/TRBV12-4	NA	NA	TRBJ1-5	TGTGCCAGCAGTTTAACCCAGACAGGCAATCAGCCCCAGCATTTT	CASSLTQTGNQPQHF
TRBV6-1	NA	TRBD2	TRBJ2-1	TGTGCCAGTATTACCGGGACTAGCGGGAGTAATGAGCAGTTCTTC	CASITGTSGSNEQFF
TRBV6-2/TRBV6-3	NA	NA	TRBJ1-2	TGTGCCAGCTCTGGGGGTACCCATGGCTACACCTTC	CASSGGTHGYTF
TRBV11-2	few	NA	TRBJ1-1	TGTGCCAGCCTTAGGCGGGCGGAGAACACTGAAGCTTTCTTT	CASLRRAENTEAFF
TRBV18	few	NA	TRBJ1-2	TGTGCCAGCTCACCAGTGGCGAACTATGGCTACACCTTC	CASSPVANYGYTF